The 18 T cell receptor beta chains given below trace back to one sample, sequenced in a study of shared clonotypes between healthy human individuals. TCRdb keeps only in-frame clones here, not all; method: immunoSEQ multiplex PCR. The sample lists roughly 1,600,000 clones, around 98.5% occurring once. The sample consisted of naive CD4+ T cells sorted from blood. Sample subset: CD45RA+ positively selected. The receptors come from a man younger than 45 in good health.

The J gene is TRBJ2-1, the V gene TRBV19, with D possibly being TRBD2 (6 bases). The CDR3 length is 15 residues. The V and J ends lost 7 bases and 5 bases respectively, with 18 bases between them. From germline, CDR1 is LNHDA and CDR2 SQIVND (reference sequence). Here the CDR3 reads CASTLNGGDDNEQFF. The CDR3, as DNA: TGTGCCAGTACCCTTAACGGCGGGGATGACAATGAGCAGTTCTTC.

The CDR3, as DNA: TGTGCCAGCAGCTCTAGACAGTCCGGAACTAATGAAAAACTGTTTTTT. Residues: CASSSRQSGTNEKLFF. The chain recombines TRBV11-2 with TRBJ1-4; maybe TRBD1 (5 bases). V was pared by 4 bases and J by 1 base, with 13 bases between. CDR1 and CDR2 from the germline V gene are SGHAT and FQNNGV. This CDR3 contains 16 residues.

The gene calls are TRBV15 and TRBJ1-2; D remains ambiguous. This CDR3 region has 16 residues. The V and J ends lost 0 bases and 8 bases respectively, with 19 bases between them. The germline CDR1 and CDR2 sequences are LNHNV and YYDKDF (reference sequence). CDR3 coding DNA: TGTGCCACCAGCAGAGACTATCGGGCCGGGGAAAAAGGCTACACCTTC. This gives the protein CATSRDYRAGEKGYTF.

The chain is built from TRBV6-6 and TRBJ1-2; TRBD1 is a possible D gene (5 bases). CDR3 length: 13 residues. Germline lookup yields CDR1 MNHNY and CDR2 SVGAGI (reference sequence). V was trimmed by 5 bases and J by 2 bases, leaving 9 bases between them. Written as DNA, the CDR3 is TGTGCCAGCAGTAAACAGGTGAACTATGGCTACACCTTC. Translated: CASSKQVNYGYTF.

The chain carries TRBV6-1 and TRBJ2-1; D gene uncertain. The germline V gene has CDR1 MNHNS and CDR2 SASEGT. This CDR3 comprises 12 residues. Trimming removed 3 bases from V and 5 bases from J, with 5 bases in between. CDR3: CASSDFDNEQFF. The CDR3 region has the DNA TGTGCCAGCAGTGATTTCGACAATGAGCAGTTCTTC.

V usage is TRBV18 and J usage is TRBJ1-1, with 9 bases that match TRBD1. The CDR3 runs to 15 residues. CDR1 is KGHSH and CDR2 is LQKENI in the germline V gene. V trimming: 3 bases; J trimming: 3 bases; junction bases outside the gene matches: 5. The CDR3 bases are TGTGCCAGCTCACCGTTTGGACAGGGGTACACTGAAGCTTTCTTT. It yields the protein CASSPFGQGYTEAFF. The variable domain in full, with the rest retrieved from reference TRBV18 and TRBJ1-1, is NAGVMQNPRHLVRRRGQEARLRCSPMKGHSHVYWYRQLPEEGLKFMVYLQKENIIDESGMPKERFSAEFPKEGPSILRIQQVVRGDSAAYFCASSPFGQGYTEAFFGQGTRLTVV.

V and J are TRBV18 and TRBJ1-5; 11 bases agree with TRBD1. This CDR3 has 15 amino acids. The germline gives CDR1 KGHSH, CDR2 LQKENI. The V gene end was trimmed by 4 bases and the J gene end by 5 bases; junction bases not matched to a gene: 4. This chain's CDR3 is CASSQDRGRDQPQHF. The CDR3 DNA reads TGTGCCAGCTCACAGGACAGGGGGCGCGATCAGCCCCAGCATTTT.

CDR3 DNA sequence: TGTGCCAGCAGTTACTCGAAAGCAGGGGGCTATGGCTACACCTTC. Protein product: CASSYSKAGGYGYTF. The chain carries TRBV6-5 and TRBJ1-2, with 7 bases fitting TRBD1. Germline values: CDR1 MNHEY, CDR2 SVGAGI. The CDR3 sequence is 15 residues long. V lost 0 bases and J lost 4; bases outside the gene matches: 5.

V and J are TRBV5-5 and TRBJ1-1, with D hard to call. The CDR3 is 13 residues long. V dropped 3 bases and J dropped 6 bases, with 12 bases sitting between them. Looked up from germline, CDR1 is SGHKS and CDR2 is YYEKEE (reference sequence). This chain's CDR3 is CASSSPGSPEAFF. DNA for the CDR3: TGTGCCAGCAGCTCGCCGGGGAGTCCTGAAGCTTTCTTT.

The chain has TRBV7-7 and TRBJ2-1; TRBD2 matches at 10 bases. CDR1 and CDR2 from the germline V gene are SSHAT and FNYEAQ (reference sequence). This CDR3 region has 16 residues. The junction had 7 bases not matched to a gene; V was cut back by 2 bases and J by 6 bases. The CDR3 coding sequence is TGTGCCAGCAGCTTATCTCTAGCGGGAGCTTCCAATGAGCAGTTCTTC. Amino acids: CASSLSLAGASNEQFF.

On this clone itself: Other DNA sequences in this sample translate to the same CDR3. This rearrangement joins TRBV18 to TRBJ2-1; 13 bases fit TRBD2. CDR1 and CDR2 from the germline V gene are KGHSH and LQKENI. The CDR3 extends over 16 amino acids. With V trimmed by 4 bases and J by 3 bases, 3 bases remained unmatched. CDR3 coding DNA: TGTGCCAGCTCACTCCGGACTAGCGGGAGCTACAATGAGCAGTTCTTC. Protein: CASSLRTSGSYNEQFF.

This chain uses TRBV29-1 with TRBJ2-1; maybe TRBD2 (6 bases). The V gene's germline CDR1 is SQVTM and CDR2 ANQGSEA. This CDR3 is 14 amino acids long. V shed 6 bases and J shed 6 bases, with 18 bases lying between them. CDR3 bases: TGCAGCGTCACCCGGGGCGGGATGTCCAATGAGCAGTTCTTC. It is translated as CSVTRGGMSNEQFF.

CDR3 amino acids: CASSSSNYGYTF. In DNA, the CDR3 is TGTGCCAGCAGCTCCTCTAACTATGGCTACACCTTC. The rearrangement joins TRBV5-6 to TRBJ1-2; D is unclear. Trimming removed 3 bases from V and 0 bases from J, with 3 bases in between. The CDR3 consists of 12 residues. Looked up from germline, CDR1 is SGHDT and CDR2 is YYEEEE.

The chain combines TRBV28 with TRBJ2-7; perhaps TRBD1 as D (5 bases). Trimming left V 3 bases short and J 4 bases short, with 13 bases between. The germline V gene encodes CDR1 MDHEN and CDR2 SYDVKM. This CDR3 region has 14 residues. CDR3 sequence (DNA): TGTGCCAGCAGTTTCCGGGCTAGGGGATACGAGCAGTACTTC. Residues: CASSFRARGYEQYF.

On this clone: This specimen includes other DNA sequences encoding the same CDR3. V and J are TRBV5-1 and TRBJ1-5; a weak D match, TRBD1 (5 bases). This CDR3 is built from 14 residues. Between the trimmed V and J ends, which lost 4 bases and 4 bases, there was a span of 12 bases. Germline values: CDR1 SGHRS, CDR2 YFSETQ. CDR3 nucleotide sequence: TGCGCCAGCAGCCCTGGGACGGGGAATCAGCCCCAGCATTTT. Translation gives CASSPGTGNQPQHF.

The CDR3 DNA sequence: TGTGCCAGTAGACCGAAACGAAATCAGCCCCAGCATTTT. Its protein product is CASRPKRNQPQHF. The chain recombines TRBV19 with TRBJ1-5; D gene unclear. Germline CDR1 reads LNHDA; CDR2 reads SQIVND (reference sequence). The CDR3 has 13 amino acids. Trimming took 6 bases from V and 4 from J, leaving 10 bases between them.

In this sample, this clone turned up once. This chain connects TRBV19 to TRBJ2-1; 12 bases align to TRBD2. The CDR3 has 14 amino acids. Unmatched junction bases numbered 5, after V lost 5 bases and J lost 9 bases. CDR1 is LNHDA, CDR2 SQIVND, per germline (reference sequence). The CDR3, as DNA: TGTGCCAGTAGTTCTAGCGGGAGGGCCTCTGAGCAGTTCTTC. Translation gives CASSSSGRASEQFF.

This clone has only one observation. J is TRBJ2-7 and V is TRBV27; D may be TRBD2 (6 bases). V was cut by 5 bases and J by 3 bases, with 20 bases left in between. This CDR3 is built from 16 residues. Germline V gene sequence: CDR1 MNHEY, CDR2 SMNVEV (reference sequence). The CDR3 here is CASSGSSIIGSYEQYF. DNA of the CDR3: TGTGCCAGCAGTGGGAGTAGCATAATCGGGAGCTACGAGCAGTACTTC.